A single sample is the source of the 24 T cell receptor beta chains below, sequenced in a study of beta chain features in type 1 diabetes. Their specific antigens are unknown. The study, taken as a whole, reports: Moderate but significant shortening of TCRB CDR3s was recorded in all four CD4+ subsets from Type 1 diabetes patients.

As every portion of the isolated RNA was reverse transcribed, the sequencing read expressed TCRB transcripts. Generated by immunoSEQ multiplex PCR, the TCRdb table keeps only in-frame clones and is missing some. The sample holds about 660,000 clones, about an eighth seen once. The sequenced material came from naive CD4+ T cells from blood. These receptors came from a man between 18 and 29 years old with type 1 diabetes.

In its sample, this clone was seen a few times. Other DNA sequences from this sample encode an identical CDR3 as well. The chain uses TRBV5-1 and TRBJ2-1; TRBD1 might be the D (6 bases). Germline CDR1 is SGHRS and CDR2 is YFSETQ. V lost 0 bases and J lost 8, with 6 bases in between. The CDR3 extends over 12 amino acids. The CDR3 DNA reads as TGCGCCAGCAGCTTGGCAGGGGATGAGCAGTTCTTC. This gives the protein CASSLAGDEQFF.

On this clone: Other DNA variants within this sample encode the same CDR3. The chain has TRBV9 and TRBJ2-5; TRBD2 is a possible D gene (5 bases). Germline values: CDR1 SGDLS, CDR2 YYNGEE. This CDR3 region has 14 residues. The V and J ends lost 4 bases and 1 base respectively, with 11 bases between them. For the CDR3, the DNA is TGTGCCAGCAGCCCGGGAACAAGCCAAGAGACCCAGTACTTC. Its protein is CASSPGTSQETQYF.

This chain joins TRBV28 and TRBJ1-5; TRBD1 is a possible D gene (5 bases). Trimming removed 8 bases at V and 4 bases at J, with 9 bases between. The CDR3 loop spans 12 amino acids. CDR1 MDHEN and CDR2 SYDVKM come from the germline V gene. The CDR3 DNA sequence: TGTGCCAGCCGACAGCCAAATCAGCCCCAGCATTTT. Its protein product is CASRQPNQPQHF.

This chain uses TRBV6-1 with TRBJ2-7, with D perhaps assigned TRBD1 or TRBD2 (5 bases each). V shed 6 bases and J shed 0 bases, with 12 bases lying between them. Germline CDR1 MNHNS, CDR2 SASEGT. The CDR3 has 14 residues. The CDR3 protein is CASRTGPLSYEQYF. CDR3 nucleotides: TGTGCCAGCAGGACGGGACCGCTCTCCTACGAGCAGTACTTC.

V gene TRBV7-2 combines with J gene TRBJ1-2; D is undetermined. The V gene's germline CDR1 is SGHTA and CDR2 FQGNSA. CDR3 length: 15 amino acids. V was trimmed by 0 bases and J by 3 bases, leaving 11 bases between them. Here the CDR3 reads CASSLAQQRYYGYTF. In DNA, the CDR3 is TGTGCCAGCAGCTTAGCGCAACAGAGGTACTATGGCTACACCTTC.

The chain recombines TRBV5-1 with TRBJ2-3, with D perhaps matching TRBD1 (6 bases). Germline-derived CDR1 and CDR2 are SGHRS and YFSETQ. The V and J ends lost 0 bases and 2 bases respectively, with 16 bases between them. The CDR3 is 17 amino acids. CDR3 nucleotide sequence: TGCGCCAGCAGCTTGGGTGCGACAGGCCCCCTCACAGATACGCAGTATTTT. Its protein product is CASSLGATGPLTDTQYF.

Comment on this clone: The same CDR3 also results from other DNA sequences found in this sample. The chain employs TRBV7-3 and TRBJ1-1, with D uncertain. The CDR3 length is 13 residues. V lost 5 bases, J lost 0 bases, and 7 bases lay in between. Germline V gives CDR1 SGHTA, CDR2 FQGTGA. The CDR3 reads CASSRNMNTEAFF. The CDR3 DNA reads TGTGCCAGCAGCCGGAACATGAACACTGAAGCTTTCTTT.

The chain employs TRBV12-5 and TRBJ2-1, with D possibly being TRBD1 (6 bases). Germline CDR1 and CDR2: LGHNT and FRNRAP. This CDR3 comprises 14 residues. Trimming cost V 4 bases and J 0 bases, with 7 bases left between them. This chain's CDR3 is CASGSDSSYNEQFF. In DNA form, the CDR3 reads TGTGCTAGTGGTTCGGACAGCTCCTACAATGAGCAGTTCTTC.

A few counts support this clone. The chain recombines TRBV7-3 with TRBJ2-6, with D unresolved. Per germline, CDR1 SGHTA and CDR2 FQGTGA. This CDR3 region has 15 residues. Trimming shortened V by 4 bases and J by 0 bases, and 7 bases separated the two germline ends. The CDR3 nucleotides are TGTGCCAGCAGCTCCTCAGGCTCTGGGGCCAACGTCCTGACTTTC. This codes for CASSSSGSGANVLTF.

In its sample, this clone was seen a few times. The chain has TRBV28 and TRBJ2-4, with 11 bases that match TRBD1. The germline V gene encodes CDR1 MDHEN and CDR2 SYDVKM. Losses at the gene ends were 5 bases for V and 8 bases for J; bases not matched to a gene: 11. The CDR3 is 16 amino acids. CDR3 coding DNA: TGTGCCAGCAGTCTACCACCGGGACAGGGGGGTTACATTCAGTACTTC. It translates to CASSLPPGQGGYIQYF.

As regards this clone: The same CDR3 can be traced to other DNA sequences in this sample. The chain has TRBV28 and TRBJ2-7; D gene ambiguous. The CDR3 length is 11 residues. In germline, CDR1 is MDHEN, CDR2 SYDVKM. Trimming stripped 4 bases from V and 7 bases from J, with 8 bases between. CDR3 in amino acids: CASSSPREQYF. In nucleotides, the CDR3 is TGTGCCAGCAGTTCCCCACGGGAGCAGTACTTC.

This sequence joins TRBV5-6 and TRBJ2-2, with TRBD1 matching over 8 bases. CDR1 SGHDT and CDR2 YYEEEE come from the germline V gene. J lost 2 bases, V lost 5 bases, and 5 bases had no gene match. The CDR3 totals 15 residues. The CDR3 bases are TGTGCCAGCAGAACGGGACAGGTTAACACCGGGGAGCTGTTTTTT. As protein: CASRTGQVNTGELFF.

This clone has a handful of counts. The chain joins TRBV19 to TRBJ2-6; D ambiguous. V shed 6 bases and J shed 4 bases, with 19 bases lying between them. The V gene's germline CDR1 is LNHDA and CDR2 SQIVND (reference sequence). The CDR3 length is 17 residues. The chain's CDR3 is CASRSSDAQTGANVLTF. The CDR3 region has the DNA TGTGCCAGTAGATCTTCGGACGCCCAAACGGGGGCCAACGTCCTGACTTTC.

This clone appeared once. This chain connects TRBV13 to TRBJ1-1, with TRBD1 as a possible D gene (5 bases). The CDR3 consists of 16 residues. Germline-derived CDR1 and CDR2 are PRHDT and FYEKMQ (reference sequence). With 0 bases removed from V and 2 bases from J, the gap between germline ends came to 13 bases. The chain's CDR3 is CASSLGFGRGNTEAFF. CDR3 bases: TGTGCCAGCAGCTTAGGGTTTGGGAGGGGTAACACTGAAGCTTTCTTT.

This clone was recorded a few times. The chain combines TRBV5-4 with TRBJ2-2; the D is unclear. CDR1 and CDR2 (germline): SGHNT, YYREEE (reference sequence). Trimming took 0 bases from V and 3 from J, leaving 6 bases between them. CDR3 length: 14 amino acids. CDR3 in amino acids: CASSLVQDTGELFF. DNA for the CDR3: TGTGCCAGCAGCTTGGTGCAAGACACCGGGGAGCTGTTTTTT. The full variable domain, in which reference TRBV5-4 and TRBJ2-2 provide the parts outside the CDR3, is ETGVTQSPTHLIKTRGQQVTLRCSSQSGHNTVSWYQQALGQGPQFIFQYYREEENGRGNFPPRFSGLQFPNYSSELNVNALELDDSALYLCASSLVQDTGELFFGEGSRLTVL.

The chain carries TRBV4-1 and TRBJ2-5; D might be TRBD2 (5 bases). CDR1 is MGHRA, CDR2 YSYEKL, per germline. CDR3 length: 14 residues. Trimming took off 6 bases at V and 1 base at J, with 12 bases between the two ends. CDR3 sequence: CASRGRGLQETQYF. The CDR3 DNA follows: TGCGCCAGCAGGGGGAGAGGACTCCAAGAGACCCAGTACTTC.

This clone was counted only a few times. This chain connects TRBV7-9 to TRBJ2-2; 10 bases align to TRBD1. The V gene end was trimmed by 5 bases and the J gene end by 4 bases; junction bases not matched to a gene: 7. CDR1 SEHNR and CDR2 FQNEAQ come from the germline V gene (reference sequence). This CDR3 contains 16 residues. This CDR3 is CASSGRQGASTGELFF. CDR3 DNA: TGTGCCAGCAGCGGCAGACAGGGGGCGAGCACCGGGGAGCTGTTTTTT.

This clone was found a few times. The CDR3 bases are TGTGCCACCAGCACCTCGGCGGGACTAGCAGGTTCCTACAATGAGCAGTTCTTC. Translating it yields CATSTSAGLAGSYNEQFF. V gene TRBV15 combines with J gene TRBJ2-1; the match to TRBD2 covers 9 bases. With 4 bases clipped from V and 1 base from J, the junction kept 11 bases outside the gene matches. Germline assignment: CDR1 LNHNV and CDR2 YYDKDF (reference sequence). This CDR3 is 18 amino acids long.

Notes on this clone: Distinct nucleotide sequences in the sample also encode this CDR3. CDR3 in amino acids: CASSLGVGETQYF. The CDR3 DNA sequence: TGCGCCAGCAGCTTGGGGGTAGGAGAGACCCAGTACTTC. The chain couples TRBV5-1 to TRBJ2-5, with D uncertain. Trimming removed 0 bases from V and 4 bases from J, with 7 bases in between. Germline values: CDR1 SGHRS, CDR2 YFSETQ. CDR3 length: 13 residues.

This clone was observed a handful of times. Compared with germline, one end of the junction differs, possibly owing to a read error. The gene calls are TRBV7-7 and TRBJ2-5, with D maybe TRBD1 (6 bases). The tail of the sequence fits TRBJ2-7 better, so the J call may be wrong. The germline V gene has CDR1 SSHAT and CDR2 FNYEAQ (reference sequence). The CDR3 has 13 residues. The DNA of the CDR3 is TGTGCTAGCAGCTTAGACAGGTCCTACGAGCAGTACTTC. It encodes CASSLDRSYEQYF.

This clone has just a few counts. J is TRBJ1-1 and V is TRBV10-3; 9 nucleotides match TRBD1. CDR3 size: 16 residues. CDR1 is ENHRY, CDR2 SYGVKD, per germline. V shed 2 bases, J shed 3 bases, and the junction held 7 bases outside the gene matches. This chain's CDR3 is CAISETGGVDDTEAFF. CDR3 DNA sequence: TGTGCCATCAGTGAGACAGGGGGCGTTGATGACACTGAAGCTTTCTTT.

The chain couples TRBV6-4 to TRBJ2-1, with D maybe TRBD2 (6 bases). Germline V gene data show CDR1 as MRHNA and CDR2 as SNTAGT. CDR3 length equals 16 residues. V lost 2 bases, J lost 3 bases, and 14 bases lay in between. CDR3 protein: CASSDGTGTLYNEQFF. The CDR3 bases are TGTGCCAGCAGTGACGGGACTGGAACACTCTACAATGAGCAGTTCTTC.

This chain uses TRBV11-2 with TRBJ2-3; 10 positions agree with TRBD2. The V and J ends lost 5 bases and 0 bases, in that order; junction bases with no gene match: 2. This CDR3 region has 15 residues. CDR1 and CDR2 (germline): SGHAT, FQNNGV. CDR3 sequence reads: CASSLAGASTDTQYF. The CDR3 region has the DNA TGTGCCAGCAGCCTAGCGGGAGCAAGCACAGATACGCAGTATTTT.

V gene TRBV5-1 combines with J gene TRBJ2-7; the D gene could be TRBD1 or TRBD2 (5 bases each). From germline, CDR1 is SGHRS and CDR2 YFSETQ. V lost 3 bases and J lost 3, with 16 bases in between. This CDR3 is 15 amino acids long. This CDR3 is CASSWNRDLNYEQYF. CDR3 DNA sequence: TGCGCCAGCAGCTGGAACCGGGACCTGAACTACGAGCAGTACTTC. The full variable domain, with the rest looked up from reference TRBV5-1 and TRBJ2-7, is KAGVTQTPRYLIKTRGQQVTLSCSPISGHRSVSWYQQTPGQGLQFLFEYFSETQRNKGNFPGRFSGRQFSNSRSEMNVSTLELGDSALYLCASSWNRDLNYEQYFGPGTRLTVT.